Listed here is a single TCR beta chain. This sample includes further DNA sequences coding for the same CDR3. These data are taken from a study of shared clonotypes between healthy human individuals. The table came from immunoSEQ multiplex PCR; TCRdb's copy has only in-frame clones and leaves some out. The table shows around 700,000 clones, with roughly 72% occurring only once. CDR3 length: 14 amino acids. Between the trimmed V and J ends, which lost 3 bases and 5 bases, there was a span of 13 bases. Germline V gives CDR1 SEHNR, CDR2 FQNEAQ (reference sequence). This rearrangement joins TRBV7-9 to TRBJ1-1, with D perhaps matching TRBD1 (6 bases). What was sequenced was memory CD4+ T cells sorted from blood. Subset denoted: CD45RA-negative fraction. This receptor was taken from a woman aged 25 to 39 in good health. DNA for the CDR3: TGTGCCAGCAGCTTCTCGGGAGGGGGAACTGAAGCTTTCTTT. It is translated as CASSFSGGGTEAFF.